The present T cell receptor (beta chain) was sequenced within a study of cytomegalovirus exposure and HLA in healthy donors. V lost 0 bases and J lost 2; bases outside the gene matches: 17. The CDR3 runs 21 residues. Vbeta (60) and Jbeta (13) primers were used in the PCR. Clones were sequenced by immunoSEQ multiplex PCR, and TCRdb holds only the in-frame ones, with some missing. This sample has about 120,000 clones; 55% to 75% occur once, and the top ten carry roughly 8.6%. The TCR sequence derives from a woman between 40 and 50 years old in good health and CMV-seropositive. This sequence joins TRBV5-3 and TRBJ2-6; 7 bases are a match to TRBD1. TRBV5-3 is known as an ORF, though its function is uncertain. Material for sequencing was PBMCs. DNA for the CDR3: TGTGCCAGAAGCTTGGGAGCAGGGGGAGCGAGCTTCTTCACTGGGGCCAACGTCCTGACTTTC. It specifies CARSLGAGGASFFTGANVLTF.